This T cell receptor (beta chain) was captured by sequencing in a study of blood T cell repertoires in COVID-19. The CDR3 is 16 residues long. Germline V gene lookup returns CDR1 LNHDA and CDR2 SQIVND (reference sequence). The germline V and J ends were trimmed by 3 bases and 2 bases, with 15 bases remaining between them. The table came from immunoSEQ multiplex PCR; TCRdb's copy has only in-frame clones and leaves some out. The table lists some 100,000 clones, about 89% of them singletons. The sequenced sample was peripheral blood. The receptor was isolated from a man between 60 and 75 years old with acute or convalescent COVID-19. This chain links TRBV19 with TRBJ2-3, with D possibly being TRBD2 (5 bases). CDR3 in DNA: TGTGCCAGTAGTATTCGAGGGCCTGCTAACACAGATACGCAGTATTTT. Its translation is CASSIRGPANTDTQYF.